These 17 T cell receptor beta chains were all obtained from the same sample, sequenced in a study of radiation and T cells in renal cell carcinoma. The table came from immunoSEQ multiplex PCR; TCRdb's copy has only in-frame clones and leaves some out. Of approximately 83,000 clones listed, about 82% are singletons. As for time point: blood 4 weeks post-SBRT, at nephrectomy. The treatment denotes: 15 Gy SBRT to primary tumor, nephrectomy 4 weeks later. The material was blood, obtained from a patient whose treatment included radiotherapy and nephrectomy. The origin of the receptors is a man aged 45-65 years with renal cell carcinoma.

The genes are TRBV27 and TRBJ2-6; no clear D. The CDR3 consists of 13 residues. The ends were cut back, 6 bases at V and 0 bases at J, with 3 bases in the middle. Germline CDR1 MNHEY, CDR2 SMNVEV (reference sequence). CDR3: CASRSSGANVLTF. CDR3 DNA: TGTGCCAGCAGGAGCTCTGGGGCCAACGTCCTGACTTTC.

The chain has TRBV29-1 and TRBJ2-1; 8 nucleotides align to TRBD1. Germline V gene data show CDR1 as SQVTM and CDR2 as ANQGSEA. This CDR3 is built from 15 residues. With 5 bases clipped from V and 6 bases from J, the junction kept 12 bases outside the gene matches. CDR3 nucleotide sequence: TGCAGCGTTTTGGGAGGACAGGGCGGCCGCAATGAGCAGTTCTTC. Encoded protein: CSVLGGQGGRNEQFF.

V and J are TRBV9 and TRBJ2-1; perhaps TRBD1 as D (5 bases). Trimming took 0 bases from V and 4 from J, leaving 5 bases between them. The germline CDR1 and CDR2 sequences are SGDLS and YYNGEE. The CDR3 runs to 13 residues. This CDR3 is CASSVAGYNEQFF. DNA for the CDR3: TGTGCCAGCAGCGTAGCAGGGTACAATGAGCAGTTCTTC.

The chain carries TRBV5-1 and TRBJ2-5, with D uncertain. Trimming removed 5 bases from V and 5 bases from J, with 16 bases in between. CDR3 length equals 14 residues. The V gene's germline CDR1 is SGHRS and CDR2 YFSETQ. CDR3 residues: CASSSPGQEETQYF. In DNA, the CDR3 is TGCGCCAGCAGTTCACCGGGCCAAGAGGAGACCCAGTACTTC. Variable domain in full (rest from reference TRBV5-1 and TRBJ2-5): KAGVTQTPRYLIKTRGQQVTLSCSPISGHRSVSWYQQTPGQGLQFLFEYFSETQRNKGNFPGRFSGRQFSNSRSEMNVSTLELGDSALYLCASSSPGQEETQYFGPGTRLLVL.

V is TRBV29-1 and J is TRBJ1-2, with TRBD1 as a possible D gene (5 bases). Trimming pared 6 bases from V and 8 bases from J, leaving 22 bases between. Looked up from germline, CDR1 is SQVTM and CDR2 is ANQGSEA. The CDR3 loop spans 14 amino acids. The CDR3 protein is CSVQPREAIGGYTF. CDR3 sequence (DNA): TGCAGCGTCCAGCCCAGGGAGGCGATCGGGGGCTACACCTTC.

The J gene is TRBJ2-3, the V gene TRBV11-2; no definite D call. In germline, CDR1 is SGHAT, CDR2 FQNNGV. V was trimmed by 4 bases and J by 2 bases, leaving 16 bases between them. The CDR3 loop spans 16 amino acids. The CDR3 region has the DNA TGTGCCAGCAGCTCCTTCATGGATCTACTCACAGATACGCAGTATTTT. Translated: CASSSFMDLLTDTQYF.

J is TRBJ2-7 and V is TRBV7-8; D unclear. Trimming shortened V by 2 bases and J by 2 bases, and 16 bases separated the two germline ends. Germline lookup yields CDR1 SGHVS and CDR2 FQNEAQ. This CDR3 is 16 amino acids long. CDR3 region: CASSLQRTRATYEQYF. CDR3 coding DNA: TGTGCCAGCAGCTTACAGCGAACGCGTGCCACCTACGAGCAGTACTTC.

This sequence joins TRBV5-1 and TRBJ1-5; 7 bases match TRBD1. V was clipped by 0 bases and J by 6 bases; unmatched bases: 0. There are 13 residues in the CDR3. Per germline, CDR1 SGHRS and CDR2 YFSETQ. DNA of the CDR3: TGCGCCAGCAGCTTGGACAGGGGTCAGCCCCAGCATTTT. Encoded protein: CASSLDRGQPQHF.

The rearrangement links TRBV7-9 to TRBJ2-7, with TRBD1 matching over 10 bases. The CDR3 totals 14 residues. The trim removed 5 bases at V and 5 bases at J, leaving 6 bases unmatched. Per germline, CDR1 SEHNR and CDR2 FQNEAQ (reference sequence). The CDR3 DNA sequence: TGTGCCAGCAGCCGAGGGGGACAGGGGAACGAGCAGTACTTC. It encodes CASSRGGQGNEQYF.

This clone was counted between two and nine times. The genes are TRBV11-2 and TRBJ2-5, with 7 bases that match TRBD1. Looked up from germline, CDR1 is SGHAT and CDR2 is FQNNGV. This CDR3 is 17 amino acids long. V was clipped by 2 bases and J by 5 bases; unmatched bases: 14. The CDR3 region is CASSLRVVAGGLETQYF. In DNA, the CDR3 is TGTGCCAGCAGCTTACGAGTTGTCGCAGGGGGATTGGAGACCCAGTACTTC.

The chain is built from TRBV5-1 and TRBJ1-3, with D uncertain. CDR3 length: 14 residues. Trimming took 2 bases from V and 4 from J, leaving 10 bases between them. The germline V gene encodes CDR1 SGHRS and CDR2 YFSETQ. The CDR3 nucleotides read TGCGCCAGCAGCTTTTCCGGAATCGGAAACACCATATATTTT. This encodes CASSFSGIGNTIYF.

The V call is TRBV14, the J call TRBJ2-3; tentatively, D is TRBD1 or TRBD2 (5 bases each). The CDR3 sequence is 15 residues long. Trimming removed 5 bases from V and 2 bases from J, with 14 bases in between. Germline V gene data show CDR1 as SGHDN and CDR2 as FVKESK. In DNA form, the CDR3 reads TGTGCCAGCAGCGTCCGCCAGGGAGACACAGATACGCAGTATTTT. Translating gives CASSVRQGDTDTQYF.

This clone was seen a few times. This chain connects TRBV4-2 to TRBJ1-5; maybe TRBD1 (6 bases). V shed 2 bases and J shed 3 bases, with 17 bases lying between them. The germline V gene has CDR1 LGHNA and CDR2 YNFKEQ. The CDR3 consists of 17 residues. The DNA of the CDR3 is TGTGCCAGCAGCCAAAGCAAGGGGGGCGATGACAATCAGCCCCAGCATTTT. This gives the protein CASSQSKGGDDNQPQHF.

This clone was counted a single time. The chain employs TRBV19 and TRBJ2-3; TRBD1 might be the D (5 bases). V shed 3 bases and J shed 2 bases, with 9 bases lying between them. The CDR3 is made up of 14 amino acids. CDR1 is LNHDA and CDR2 is SQIVND in the germline V gene (reference sequence). Written as DNA, the CDR3 is TGTGCCAGTAGTATTAAAGGGGACACAGATACGCAGTATTTT. Encoded protein: CASSIKGDTDTQYF.

The rearrangement uses TRBV5-1 and TRBJ1-2, with a weak D call TRBD1 (5 bases). Trimming left V 4 bases short and J 4 bases short, with 11 bases between. This CDR3 region has 13 residues. CDR1 is SGHRS and CDR2 is YFSETQ in the germline V gene. The CDR3 DNA reads as TGCGCCAGCAGCCCCGGCAGGGCCTATGGCTACACCTTC. Translated, it gives CASSPGRAYGYTF.

The rearrangement uses TRBV5-8 and TRBJ2-5; tentative D call: TRBD1 (5 bases). The V gene's germline CDR1 is SGHTS and CDR2 YDEGEE. Trimming pared 0 bases from V and 2 bases from J, leaving 8 bases between. The CDR3 sequence is 14 residues long. The CDR3 DNA reads TGTGCCAGCAGCTTGGGACAGACACAAGAGACCCAGTACTTC. This translates into CASSLGQTQETQYF.

This chain connects TRBV30 to TRBJ2-7; 7 nucleotides line up with TRBD1. After removal of 6 bases from V and 4 bases from J, the junction contained 9 bases not matched to a gene. Germline assignment: CDR1 GTSNPN and CDR2 SVGIG (reference sequence). The CDR3 length is 13 residues. The CDR3 loop reads CACRSDRVYEQYF. In nucleotides, the CDR3 is TGTGCCTGTCGATCAGACAGGGTTTACGAGCAGTACTTC.